The TCR beta chain described here comes from a study of blood T cell repertoires in COVID-19. Looking at the study overall: Some COVID-19 samples were acute and others convalescent; all came from the United States, Italy and Spain. T cells, B-cell-depleted T cells, or PBMCs supplied cDNA or gDNA.

Method: immunoSEQ multiplex PCR; TCRdb's copy keeps in-frame clones and lacks some. The data show roughly 500,000 clones, nearly 90% seen once. A single count supports this clone. Patients from Seattle were sampled longitudinally, starting during active infection. The junction had 11 bases not matched to a gene; V was cut back by 0 bases and J by 5 bases. Germline loops: CDR1 SGHAT, CDR2 FQNNGV. The length of the CDR3 is 17 residues. Sequencing was done on a sample of peripheral blood. The V and J genes are TRBV11-2 and TRBJ1-1, with 8 positions matching TRBD1. The source is a man aged 18 to 29 with COVID-19, enrolled during active disease. The CDR3 DNA reads as TGTGCCAGCAGCTTAGAAGGGCAGGGGGCATTTAATACTGAAGCTTTCTTT. It is translated as CASSLEGQGAFNTEAFF.